Presented here are 9 T cell receptor beta chains from one specimen sequenced in a study of cytomegalovirus exposure and HLA in healthy donors. The PCR employed 60 Vbeta primers together with 13 Jbeta primers. Libraries were prepared by immunoSEQ multiplex PCR; TCRdb keeps only in-frame clonotypes and omits some of them. This sample has 95,000 to 100,000 clones; 75% to 90% occur once, and the top ten carry around 3.9%. The sample comprised PBMCs. Receptors originate from a man aged 25 to 40 in good health and CMV-seronegative.

This chain joins TRBV7-6 and TRBJ1-6; D ambiguous. The CDR3 loop spans 16 amino acids. Germline loops: CDR1 SGHVS, CDR2 FNYEAQ. V gave up 0 bases and J gave up 1 base, with 7 bases separating them. CDR3 in amino acids: CASSLALESYNSPLHF. In DNA, the CDR3 is TGTGCCAGCAGCTTAGCATTGGAGTCCTATAATTCACCCCTCCACTTT.

The chain employs TRBV2 and TRBJ2-3; D not resolved. CDR1 is SNHLY and CDR2 is FYNNEI in the germline V gene. With 3 bases removed from V and 1 base from J, the gap between germline ends came to 14 bases. The CDR3 extends over 16 amino acids. Here the CDR3 reads CASSETLSPRTDTQYF. CDR3 DNA: TGTGCCAGCAGTGAGACTCTGTCTCCCCGCACAGATACGCAGTATTTT.

There are a few counts of this clone. The junction shows a germline mismatch at one end, possibly a read error. The chain is built from TRBV7-9 and TRBJ1-1, with 8 bases fitting TRBD1. CDR1 is SEHNR and CDR2 is FQNEAQ in the germline V gene (reference sequence). The CDR3 length is 12 residues. The CDR3 DNA follows: TGTTCCAGCAGCTCCGACAGGGGTCAAGCTTTCTTT. Encoded protein: CSSSSDRGQAFF.

Worth noting for this clone: The conserved closing phenylalanine or tryptophan is absent in this CDR3, likely reflecting a read error. The chain combines TRBV4-2 with TRBJ1-1; TRBD1 might be the D (5 bases). The V and J ends lost 0 bases and 2 bases respectively, with 13 bases between them. Germline loops: CDR1 LGHNA, CDR2 YNFKEQ. CDR3 size: 16 residues. This CDR3 is CASSQDSGRENTEAFV. The CDR3 DNA follows: TGTGCCAGCAGCCAAGATTCCGGCAGGGAAAACACTGAAGCTTTCGTT.

V gene TRBV29-1 combines with J gene TRBJ1-1; 10 bases line up with TRBD1. There are 13 residues in the CDR3. Germline lookup yields CDR1 SQVTM and CDR2 ANQGSEA. The trim removed 6 bases at V and 4 bases at J, leaving 5 bases unmatched. In DNA, the CDR3 is TGCAGCGTAGCCCGGACAGGGGGCACTGAAGCTTTCTTT. This translates into CSVARTGGTEAFF.

V and J are TRBV19 and TRBJ2-1, with TRBD2 as a possible D gene (5 bases). Trimming removed 7 bases at V and 7 bases at J, with 8 bases between. The germline V gene encodes CDR1 LNHDA and CDR2 SQIVND (reference sequence). The CDR3 sequence is 11 residues long. This CDR3 is CASTGLNEQFF. In DNA form, the CDR3 reads TGTGCCAGTACGGGGTTGAATGAGCAGTTCTTC.

This rearrangement joins TRBV30 to TRBJ1-5, with TRBD1 as a possible D gene (5 bases). The CDR3 has 15 residues. Germline lookup yields CDR1 GTSNPN and CDR2 SVGIG (reference sequence). V lost 0 bases and J 7 bases, leaving 16 bases between the germline ends. The CDR3 sequence: CAWSVFSGGGQPQHF. As DNA, the CDR3 is TGTGCCTGGAGTGTATTCAGTGGGGGAGGGCAGCCCCAGCATTTT.

J is TRBJ2-5 and V is TRBV27, with 9 positions matching TRBD2. The CDR3 length is 15 residues. CDR1 is MNHEY, CDR2 SMNVEV, per germline (reference sequence). Unmatched junction bases numbered 4, after V lost 3 bases and J lost 2 bases. The CDR3: CASSFGLAGQETQYF. The CDR3 coding sequence is TGTGCCAGCAGTTTCGGCCTAGCGGGGCAAGAGACCCAGTACTTC.

V gene TRBV4-3 combines with J gene TRBJ2-1, with 12 bases fitting TRBD2. The CDR3 sequence is 16 residues long. The junction had 5 bases not matched to a gene; V was cut back by 1 base and J by 7 bases. The V gene's germline CDR1 is LGHNA and CDR2 YSLEER. Written as DNA, the CDR3 is TGCGCCAGCAGCCAAGGGATTGGACTAGCGGGGAATGAGCAGTTCTTC. Translation gives CASSQGIGLAGNEQFF.